This is a list of T cell receptor beta chains from one sample in a study of OX40 agonist ivuxolimab in advanced cancers. TCRdb keeps only in-frame clones here, not all; method: immunoSEQ multiplex PCR. Of over 55,000 clones in the sample, approximately 90% were seen once. Sequencing was performed on CD4+ or CD8+ T cells sorted from blood, taken in a trial of the OX40 agonist ivuxolimab. The source of these receptors is an adult with an advanced solid tumor such as melanoma, head and neck, liver or kidney cancer. CDR3s include the opening cysteine and the closing phenylalanine or tryptophan. A D gene is named only where the DNA matches it firmly. Size is stated for part of the rows, as once, few or many counts, or as a class when the clone is expanded.

size,V,D,J,DNA,CDR3
-,TRBV4-1,-,TRBJ2-7,TGCGCCAGCAGCCAAGAGCATAGCTACGAGCAGTACTTC,CASSQEHSYEQYF
-,TRBV28,-,TRBJ1-5,TGTGCCAGCAGCACGGGACACTTTAGCAATCAGCCCCAGCATTTT,CASSTGHFSNQPQHF
-,TRBV2,TRBD1,TRBJ2-5,TGTGCCAGCTTCCCCGGGACAGAGGTTGACGAGACCCAGTACTTC,CASFPGTEVDETQYF
-,TRBV25-1,TRBD2,TRBJ2-3,TGTGCCAGCAGTGACGGGACTAGCGGGAGCCCCGATACGCAGTATTTT,CASSDGTSGSPDTQYF
once,TRBV7-4,-,TRBJ2-7,TGTGCCAGCAGCTTAGTCAGGGTTTACGAGCAGTACTTC,CASSLVRVYEQYF
-,TRBV18,TRBD1,TRBJ1-2,TGTGCCAGCTCACCTGACAGGGACTATGGCTACACCTTC,CASSPDRDYGYTF
medium-sized,TRBV5-1,TRBD1,TRBJ1-2,TGCGCCAGCAGCTTAGGGGGCGCCGGCTATGGCTACACCTTC,CASSLGGAGYGYTF
-,TRBV19,-,TRBJ2-7,TGTGCCAGTAGTATAGGTAAGGACTACGAGCAGTACTTC,CASSIGKDYEQYF
-,TRBV28,-,TRBJ2-2,TGTGCCAGCACCGGGAGCGGTGAGGAGGAGCTGTTTTTT,CASTGSGEEELFF
few,TRBV7-8,-,TRBJ1-3,TGTGCCAGCAGCCAAGTTGGGGGCTACGGAAACACCATATATTTT,CASSQVGGYGNTIYF
-,TRBV2,TRBD2,TRBJ2-2,TGTGCCAGCATTTCGGGAGGGTCTCAGGGCGGGGAGCTGTTTTTT,CASISGGSQGGELFF
-,TRBV25-1,-,TRBJ2-1,TGTGCCAGCATGCCCTCCTCAGAGCAGGGCTTAGACAATGAGCAGTTCTTC,CASMPSSEQGLDNEQFF
-,TRBV19,-,TRBJ2-7,TGTGCCAGTAGTTGGGACTTATCCTACGAGCAGTACTTC,CASSWDLSYEQYF
-,TRBV5-1,-,TRBJ2-7,TGCGCCAGCAGCCTACCTCAATCGGACGAGCAGTACTTC,CASSLPQSDEQYF
-,TRBV7-9,TRBD2,TRBJ2-1,TGTGCCAGCAGCCGTGGGGAGGGCGGAGTAGTAGGCAATGAGCAGTTCTTC,CASSRGEGGVVGNEQFF
-,TRBV19,TRBD1,TRBJ1-5,TGTGCCAGTAGTATCACTGACAGGGGGGTTGATCAGCCCCAGCATTTT,CASSITDRGVDQPQHF
-,TRBV7-9,-,TRBJ2-7,TGTGCCAGCAGCACCGGGACATGGATCTACGAGCAGTACTTC,CASSTGTWIYEQYF
-,TRBV7-6,TRBD1,TRBJ2-7,TGTGCCAGCAGCCCGGGACAGGGCATAGAGCAGTACTTC,CASSPGQGIEQYF
-,TRBV6-5,TRBD2,TRBJ2-7,TGTGCCAGCAGTTACAGTCTAGCGGGAGTCCACGAGCAGTACTTC,CASSYSLAGVHEQYF
-,TRBV27,-,TRBJ2-1,TGTGCCAGCAGCTTCAGTAGCTCCTACAATGAGCAGTTCTTC,CASSFSSSYNEQFF
-,TRBV10-3,TRBD2,TRBJ2-1,TGTGCCATCAGTGAGTCAGGTAGCGGGAGTTACAATGAGCAGTTCTTC,CAISESGSGSYNEQFF
-,TRBV4-3,TRBD1,TRBJ2-2,TGCGCCAGCAGCCCCGGGACAGGGCCGAACACCGGGGAGCTGTTTTTT,CASSPGTGPNTGELFF
-,TRBV9,TRBD1,TRBJ2-3,TGTGCCAGCAGCGTGGGGACAGGGGGCTTCTATACGGATACGCAGTATTTT,CASSVGTGGFYTDTQYF
-,TRBV29-1,-,TRBJ2-7,TGCAGCGTTGAAGTTGCGGGTGGCTCCTACGAGCAGTACTTC,CSVEVAGGSYEQYF
-,TRBV7-9,-,TRBJ2-1,TGTGCCAGCAGCCCCGGGAACCTAGGGAATGAGCAGTTCTTC,CASSPGNLGNEQFF
once,TRBV13,-,TRBJ2-1,TGTGCCAGCAGCTTAGGTCCAATAAGCGTGAGCTCCTACAATGAGCAGTTCTTC,CASSLGPISVSSYNEQFF
-,TRBV27,-,TRBJ2-1,TGTGCCAGCAGTTTTAGTGGGCACTCCTACAATGAGCAGTTCTTC,CASSFSGHSYNEQFF
-,TRBV10-3,TRBD2,TRBJ2-7,TGTGCCATCAGTGCTCCCGCTGCGGGAGGTAACGAGCAGTACTTC,CAISAPAAGGNEQYF
-,TRBV5-1,TRBD2,TRBJ2-5,TGCGCCAGCACCATCGGACTAGCGGGAGTCGAAGAGACCCAGTACTTC,CASTIGLAGVEETQYF
-,TRBV30,-,TRBJ2-5,TGTGCCTGGAGTGTACCGGGAGTGGAGACCCAGTACTTC,CAWSVPGVETQYF
-,TRBV5-1,TRBD1,TRBJ2-5,TGCGCCAGCAGCTTGGGATACCCGGGACAGGGATTAGAAGAGACCCAGTACTTC,CASSLGYPGQGLEETQYF
once,TRBV7-9,-,TRBJ2-5,TGTGCCAGCAGCAGCCGGAGTGAGACCCAGTACTTC,CASSSRSETQYF
-,TRBV28,-,TRBJ2-1,TGTGCCAGCAGTCCTATAGGGGAGGATTTCTACAATGAGCAGTTCTTC,CASSPIGEDFYNEQFF
-,TRBV6-5,-,TRBJ2-5,TGTGCCAGCAGTTACCCCAGGGACGGCGGGGGCGAGACCCAGTACTTC,CASSYPRDGGGETQYF
-,TRBV11-3,-,TRBJ2-2,TGTGCCAGCTCGAACACCGGGGAGCTGTTTTTT,CASSNTGELFF
-,TRBV29-1,TRBD2,TRBJ2-5,TGCAGCGTTGAACCGGGACTAGCGGGAGTGTCCCAAGAGACCCAGTACTTC,CSVEPGLAGVSQETQYF
few,TRBV6-5,TRBD1,TRBJ2-7,TGTGCCAGCAGTCACGGACAGGGGTACGAGCAGTACTTC,CASSHGQGYEQYF
-,TRBV28,-,TRBJ2-7,TGTGCCAGCCAAGACGGGGGCGGCTACGAGCAGTACTTC,CASQDGGGYEQYF
-,TRBV5-6,-,TRBJ2-1,TGTGCCAGCGCCTCCACCCGGGACTTCTACTCCTACAATGAGCAGTTCTTC,CASASTRDFYSYNEQFF
-,TRBV6-6,TRBD1,TRBJ1-2,TGTGCCAGCAGTTTTGGGACAGGGGCCTATGGCTACACCTTC,CASSFGTGAYGYTF
-,TRBV19,-,TRBJ1-5,TGTGCCAGTAGTAGGGGGTTCGGGCTTAGCAATCAGCCCCAGCATTTT,CASSRGFGLSNQPQHF
-,TRBV7-9,-,TRBJ2-7,TGTGCCAGCAGCTTCCCGGGTTCCTACGAGCAGTACTTC,CASSFPGSYEQYF
-,TRBV7-9,-,TRBJ2-5,TGTGCCAGCAGCGATGGGACTGAGTACCAAGAGACCCAGTACTTC,CASSDGTEYQETQYF
-,TRBV11-2,TRBD1,TRBJ2-3,TGTGCCAGCAGCCTAGGGACAGGGCGGAGCACAGATACGCAGTATTTT,CASSLGTGRSTDTQYF
-,TRBV28,-,TRBJ2-5,TGTGCCAGCAGTCTCCCCCAAGAGACCCAGTACTTC,CASSLPQETQYF
-,TRBV4-3,TRBD2,TRBJ2-2,TGCGCCAGCAGCCCGGGACTAGCGGGAGATCGATACACCGGGGAGCTGTTTTTT,CASSPGLAGDRYTGELFF
-,TRBV29-1,-,TRBJ2-3,TGCAGCGTTGAAGTAAAGCAGGGCCGCACAGATACGCAGTATTTT,CSVEVKQGRTDTQYF
-,TRBV27,-,TRBJ2-2,TGTGCCAGCAGCCCCAGGGGGGCATGCACCGGGGAGCTGTTTTTT,CASSPRGACTGELFF
-,TRBV11-2,-,TRBJ2-7,TGTGCCAGCAGCTTAGATCCCGCGGACTCCTACGAGCAGTACTTC,CASSLDPADSYEQYF